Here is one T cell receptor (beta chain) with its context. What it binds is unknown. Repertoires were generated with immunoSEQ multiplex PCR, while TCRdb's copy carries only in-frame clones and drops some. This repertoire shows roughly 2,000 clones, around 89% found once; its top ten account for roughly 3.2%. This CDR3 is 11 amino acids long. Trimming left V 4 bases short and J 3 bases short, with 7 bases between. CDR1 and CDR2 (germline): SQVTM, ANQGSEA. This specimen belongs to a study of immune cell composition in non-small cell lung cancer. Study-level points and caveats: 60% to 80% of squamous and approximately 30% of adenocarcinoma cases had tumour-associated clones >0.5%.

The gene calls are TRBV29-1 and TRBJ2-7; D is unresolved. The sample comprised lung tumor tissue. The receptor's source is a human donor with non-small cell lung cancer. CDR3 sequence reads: CSVVQIYEQYF. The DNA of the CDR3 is TGCAGCGTTGTACAGATCTACGAGCAGTACTTC.